This TCR beta chain was sequenced during a study of shared clonotypes between healthy human individuals. At the level of the study: The plates for each donor numbered three CD4 naive, three CD4 memory, two CD8 naive and one CD8 memory. Study-wide findings and caveats: It was anticipated that sequencing depth would influence how many clonotypes donors shared.

This clone was recorded a few times. The antigen is unknown. The assay used deep level. Using approximately 200 ng DNA, some 30,000 T cell genomes, the sorted-subset replicate PCRs were run. Profiled with immunoSEQ multiplex PCR; TCRdb holds only in-frame clones, not every one. The top ten hold more than 0.35% of the sample, which has 2,500,000 or so clones, about 90% seen once. After removal of 0 bases from V and 7 bases from J, the junction contained 4 bases not matched to a gene. There are 16 residues in the CDR3. CDR1 LGHNA and CDR2 YNFKEQ come from the germline V gene. The TCR originated in a man aged 18 to 29 in good health. Some clones in this sample may be carry-over from other donors' samples. This sequence joins TRBV4-2 and TRBJ2-2, with 11 bases aligning to TRBD2. Sample: naive CD4+ T cells from PBMCs. As to subset: CD45RA+ positively selected. For the CDR3, the DNA is TGTGCCAGCAGCCAAGAACTAGCGGGAGCCCACGGGGAGCTGTTTTTT. Its protein is CASSQELAGAHGELFF.